This T cell receptor beta chain stems from a study of cytomegalovirus exposure and HLA in healthy donors. Study-level background: Among the roughly 400 genotyped donors, about 81% were placed in the Caucasian-associated ancestry cluster.

As regards this clone: Its antigen is not known.

Findings and caveats of the study: Likely technical artifact: a cluster of highly shared sequence variants.

With 60 Vbeta and 13 Jbeta primers, the PCR was carried out. Here immunoSEQ multiplex PCR was the method, and the copy in TCRdb shows in-frame clones only, minus some. Its table records roughly 190,000 clones. The germline CDR1 and CDR2 sequences are SGDLS and YYNGEE. This CDR3 region has 15 residues. J was trimmed by 0 bases and V by 1 base; bases with no gene match: 2. The chain links TRBV9 to TRBJ2-3; 7 nucleotides agree with TRBD1. The clonotype was recovered from a man younger than 40 in good health and CMV-seronegative. Sequencing was carried out using PBMCs. DNA for the CDR3: TGTGCCAGCAGCGTAACAGGGGACAGCACAGATACGCAGTATTTT. Its protein is CASSVTGDSTDTQYF.